The rows below give T cell receptor beta chains drawn from one sample of a study of Ad26.COV2.S vaccination and SARS-CoV-2 variants. The protocol was immunoSEQ multiplex PCR, while the TCRdb copy is restricted to in-frame clones and leaves out a portion. The sample comprises about 680,000 clones, 89% of which are singletons, and approximately 1.5% rests with the top ten. Sample: peripheral blood, taken in a trial of Ad26.COV2.S vaccine versus placebo. Receptors were obtained from a person aged 18 to 65 who received the Ad26.COV2.S COVID-19 vaccine or a placebo. Both conserved end residues are part of each CDR3. A D gene is named only where the DNA matches it firmly. Where a row states a size, it is once, few, many or the class of an expanded clone; other rows omit it.

j_call: TRBJ2-5
clone_size: .
d_call: .
v_call: TRBV5-1
cdr3_nt: TGCGCCAGCAGCTTGGACAACCGGGACACCCTCCAACTGCAAGAGACCCAGTACTTC
cdr3_aa: CASSLDNRDTLQLQETQYF

j_call: TRBJ1-1
clone_size: .
d_call: .
v_call: TRBV9
cdr3_nt: TGTGCCAGCAGCGTAGTAGGGTCCGTCACTGAAGCTTTCTTT
cdr3_aa: CASSVVGSVTEAFF

j_call: TRBJ2-3
clone_size: .
d_call: .
v_call: TRBV3-1/TRBV3-2
cdr3_nt: TGTGCCAGCAGCCAGAGCTCAGGGGTGAGTACGCAGTATTTT
cdr3_aa: CASSQSSGVSTQYF

j_call: TRBJ1-1
clone_size: once
d_call: TRBD1
v_call: TRBV7-3
cdr3_nt: TGTGCCAGCAGCCAGCAGGGGGAAAACACTGAAGCTTTCTTT
cdr3_aa: CASSQQGENTEAFF

j_call: TRBJ2-7
clone_size: .
d_call: .
v_call: TRBV7-2
cdr3_nt: TGTGCCAGCAGCCACGTCGGGGCAGGGGAATACGAGCAGTACTTC
cdr3_aa: CASSHVGAGEYEQYF

j_call: TRBJ2-7
clone_size: once
d_call: TRBD2
v_call: TRBV19
cdr3_nt: TGTGCCAGTAGTACCGTAATAAGCGGGGACGAGCAGTACTTC
cdr3_aa: CASSTVISGDEQYF

j_call: TRBJ2-1
clone_size: .
d_call: TRBD2
v_call: TRBV2
cdr3_nt: TGTGCCAGCAAAGAGGGGAGGGGACCCTACAATGAGCAGTTCTTC
cdr3_aa: CASKEGRGPYNEQFF

j_call: TRBJ1-4
clone_size: .
d_call: .
v_call: TRBV27
cdr3_nt: TGTGCCAGCAGTTTATTGGCAGCCGAAAATGAAAAACTGTTTTTT
cdr3_aa: CASSLLAAENEKLFF

j_call: TRBJ2-5
clone_size: once
d_call: .
v_call: TRBV5-4
cdr3_nt: TGTGCCAGCAGCCGAAGGTCCGACGGGGAGACCCAGTACTTC
cdr3_aa: CASSRRSDGETQYF

j_call: TRBJ1-1
clone_size: once
d_call: .
v_call: TRBV5-1
cdr3_nt: TGCGCCATTCCCGGCCGGAATACTGAAGCTTTCTTT
cdr3_aa: CAIPGRNTEAFF

j_call: TRBJ1-6
clone_size: .
d_call: TRBD1
v_call: TRBV25-1
cdr3_nt: TGTGCCAGCAGTGAGACAGGGGGGCGACATAATTCACCCCTCCACTTT
cdr3_aa: CASSETGGRHNSPLHF

j_call: TRBJ2-1
clone_size: .
d_call: TRBD2
v_call: TRBV7-7
cdr3_nt: TGTGCTAGCAGCTTACGTCCAAATCTCGGGACTAGCGGGAGGCAATACAATGAGCAGTTCTTC
cdr3_aa: CASSLRPNLGTSGRQYNEQFF

j_call: TRBJ1-1
clone_size: .
d_call: .
v_call: TRBV7-3
cdr3_nt: TGTGCCAGCAGCTCCGCTCCGACAGGACTCATGAACACTGAAGCTTTCTTT
cdr3_aa: CASSSAPTGLMNTEAFF

j_call: TRBJ1-1
clone_size: .
d_call: .
v_call: TRBV7-2
cdr3_nt: TGTGCCAGCAGCCCCCGGACAGCTATGAGCACTGAAGCTTTCTTT
cdr3_aa: CASSPRTAMSTEAFF

j_call: TRBJ2-6
clone_size: .
d_call: TRBD1
v_call: TRBV19
cdr3_nt: TGTGCCAGTTCCCTACAGGGGGCTGGGGCCAACGTCCTGACTTTC
cdr3_aa: CASSLQGAGANVLTF

j_call: TRBJ1-5
clone_size: .
d_call: .
v_call: TRBV2
cdr3_nt: TGTGCCAGCAGTGAATTTAAGGATCAGCCCCAGCATTTT
cdr3_aa: CASSEFKDQPQHF

j_call: TRBJ1-2
clone_size: once
d_call: .
v_call: TRBV10-3
cdr3_nt: TGTGCCACCCAATCCCCTTCGGGCTATGGCTACACCTTC
cdr3_aa: CATQSPSGYGYTF

j_call: TRBJ2-2
clone_size: .
d_call: .
v_call: TRBV7-9
cdr3_nt: TGTGCCAGCAGCCCCGAGACAGGCTACACCGGGGAGCTGTTTTTT
cdr3_aa: CASSPETGYTGELFF

j_call: TRBJ1-1
clone_size: few
d_call: TRBD1
v_call: TRBV3-1/TRBV3-2
cdr3_nt: TGTGCCAGCAGCCAAGCTGACAGGGATGCTTTCTTT
cdr3_aa: CASSQADRDAFF

j_call: TRBJ2-7
clone_size: .
d_call: TRBD2
v_call: TRBV5-1
cdr3_nt: TGCGCCAGCAGCTTGGCGGTCGGGACTAGCTCCGAGCAGTACTTC
cdr3_aa: CASSLAVGTSSEQYF

j_call: TRBJ1-6
clone_size: once
d_call: TRBD1
v_call: TRBV7-9
cdr3_nt: TGTGCCAGCAGCCGACAGGGTTCACCCCTCCACTTT
cdr3_aa: CASSRQGSPLHF

j_call: TRBJ1-1
clone_size: .
d_call: .
v_call: TRBV5-4
cdr3_nt: TGTGCCAGCAGATGGGACAATTTAGGCACTGAAGCTTTCTTT
cdr3_aa: CASRWDNLGTEAFF

j_call: TRBJ1-4
clone_size: .
d_call: .
v_call: TRBV29-1
cdr3_nt: TGCAGCGCTGCGAGACAGACTAATGAAAAACTGTTTTTT
cdr3_aa: CSAARQTNEKLFF

j_call: TRBJ2-7
clone_size: .
d_call: .
v_call: TRBV15
cdr3_nt: TGTGCCACCAGCAGAGATCAAGGACACCCCTACGAGCAGTACTTC
cdr3_aa: CATSRDQGHPYEQYF

j_call: TRBJ2-6
clone_size: .
d_call: .
v_call: TRBV12-3/TRBV12-4
cdr3_nt: TGTGCCAGCAGTTTAATAGGGGCCAACGTCCTGACTTTC
cdr3_aa: CASSLIGANVLTF

j_call: TRBJ2-1
clone_size: .
d_call: .
v_call: TRBV18
cdr3_nt: TGTGCCAGCTCACCACCACTGGGGACCAATGAGCAGTTCTTC
cdr3_aa: CASSPPLGTNEQFF

j_call: TRBJ2-1
clone_size: once
d_call: .
v_call: TRBV19
cdr3_nt: TGTGCCAGTAGTTTACAGTACAACTCCTACAATGAGCAGTTCTTC
cdr3_aa: CASSLQYNSYNEQFF

j_call: TRBJ2-7
clone_size: .
d_call: TRBD1
v_call: TRBV27
cdr3_nt: TGTGCCAGCAGTGCCGGGACAGGTTCCTACGAGCAGTACTTC
cdr3_aa: CASSAGTGSYEQYF

j_call: TRBJ2-6
clone_size: .
d_call: .
v_call: TRBV27
cdr3_nt: TGTGCCAGCAGGGGAAGGGCTGGTGGGGCCAACGTCCTGACTTTC
cdr3_aa: CASRGRAGGANVLTF

j_call: TRBJ2-2
clone_size: .
d_call: .
v_call: TRBV9
cdr3_nt: TGTGCCAGCAGCGCTCCGGGACCCAACGTGGAGCTGTTTTTT
cdr3_aa: CASSAPGPNVELFF

j_call: TRBJ2-6
clone_size: .
d_call: .
v_call: TRBV19
cdr3_nt: TGTGCCACCTCCAATTTGGGCGGGGCCAACGTCCTGACTTTC
cdr3_aa: CATSNLGGANVLTF

j_call: TRBJ2-2
clone_size: .
d_call: .
v_call: TRBV19
cdr3_nt: TGTGCCAGTAGTACGGGCGCGCCCGGGGAGCTGTTTTTT
cdr3_aa: CASSTGAPGELFF

j_call: TRBJ1-1
clone_size: .
d_call: .
v_call: TRBV15
cdr3_nt: TGTGCCACCAGCAGAGATTCTTCCCACACTGAAGCTTTCTTT
cdr3_aa: CATSRDSSHTEAFF

j_call: TRBJ2-1
clone_size: .
d_call: TRBD2
v_call: TRBV10-1
cdr3_nt: TGCGCCAGCAGTGAAAGCGGGAGCTCCTACAATGAGCAGTTCTTC
cdr3_aa: CASSESGSSYNEQFF

j_call: TRBJ1-6
clone_size: once
d_call: .
v_call: TRBV7-2
cdr3_nt: TGTGCCAGCAGCGCAGGGGATTCACCCCTCCACTTT
cdr3_aa: CASSAGDSPLHF

j_call: TRBJ1-1
clone_size: .
d_call: .
v_call: TRBV5-1
cdr3_nt: TGCGCCAGCAGCTTGGAGGGCCCGTGGACTGAAGCTTTCTTT
cdr3_aa: CASSLEGPWTEAFF

j_call: TRBJ2-5
clone_size: .
d_call: TRBD2
v_call: TRBV6-1
cdr3_nt: TGTGCCAGCAGTGACCTGACTAGCGGCCAAGAGACCCAGTACTTC
cdr3_aa: CASSDLTSGQETQYF

j_call: TRBJ2-7
clone_size: .
d_call: .
v_call: TRBV20-1
cdr3_nt: TGCAGTGCTAGGCCGGACGAGCAGTACTTC
cdr3_aa: CSARPDEQYF

j_call: TRBJ2-2
clone_size: once
d_call: .
v_call: TRBV6-6
cdr3_nt: TGTGCCAGCAGTTACTTAGGGGTTGGCACCGGGGAGCTGTTTTTT
cdr3_aa: CASSYLGVGTGELFF

j_call: TRBJ1-3
clone_size: .
d_call: .
v_call: TRBV30
cdr3_nt: TGTGCCTGGAGTGATCGTCCTCGGTCTGGAAACACCATATATTTT
cdr3_aa: CAWSDRPRSGNTIYF

j_call: TRBJ2-7
clone_size: .
d_call: TRBD2
v_call: TRBV19
cdr3_nt: TGTGCCAGTAGTATGAGCGGGAGGGCGACCGAGCAGTACTTC
cdr3_aa: CASSMSGRATEQYF

j_call: TRBJ2-3
clone_size: .
d_call: .
v_call: TRBV4-1
cdr3_nt: TGCGCCAGCAGCCAAGAGCGGGGGCCGAGCACAGATACGCAGTATTTT
cdr3_aa: CASSQERGPSTDTQYF

j_call: TRBJ2-1
clone_size: once
d_call: TRBD2
v_call: TRBV14
cdr3_nt: TGTGCCAGCAGCCAGCGGGAGGGCCCCAACAATGAGCAGTTCTTC
cdr3_aa: CASSQREGPNNEQFF

j_call: TRBJ1-5
clone_size: .
d_call: TRBD1
v_call: TRBV24-1
cdr3_nt: TGTGCCACTCGAGGGACAGCTAATCAGCCCCAGCATTTT
cdr3_aa: CATRGTANQPQHF

j_call: TRBJ1-6
clone_size: .
d_call: .
v_call: TRBV4-3
cdr3_nt: TGCGCCAGCAGCCAGGGAACGGGACAATATAATTCACCCCTCCACTTT
cdr3_aa: CASSQGTGQYNSPLHF

j_call: TRBJ2-1
clone_size: .
d_call: TRBD2
v_call: TRBV15
cdr3_nt: TGTGCCACCAGCAGTTGGGGGGGGATTAAAGATGAGCAGTTCTTC
cdr3_aa: CATSSWGGIKDEQFF